This T cell receptor (beta chain) was recovered during a study of spatial heterogeneity in lung cancer. Of note for this clonotype: The antigen remains unidentified.

Study findings and constraints: Higher tumor mutation counts went along with higher counts of expanded intratumoral alpha and beta TCRs.

The time point was: sample taken at primary tumor resection. The library protocol tagged each TCR cDNA with a unique molecular identifier. Each CDR3 protein is one row after TCRdb ran MiXCR on the 5' RACE reads. The sample yields about 3,500 distinct CDR3 sequences, less than 35% seen once. This CDR3 region has 17 residues. Trimming removed 5 bases at V and 4 bases at J, with 20 bases between. From germline, CDR1 is SGHVS and CDR2 FQNEAQ. This specimen was lung tumor tissue, taken at surgery. V usage is TRBV7-8 and J usage is TRBJ2-2; TRBD1 might be the D (5 bases). The origin of this receptor is a male donor with early-stage non-small cell lung cancer. The CDR3 DNA sequence: TGTGCCAGCAGCCACAAGACAAGGGGCTACTCCACCGGGGAGCTGTTTTTT. Amino acid sequence: CASSHKTRGYSTGELFF.